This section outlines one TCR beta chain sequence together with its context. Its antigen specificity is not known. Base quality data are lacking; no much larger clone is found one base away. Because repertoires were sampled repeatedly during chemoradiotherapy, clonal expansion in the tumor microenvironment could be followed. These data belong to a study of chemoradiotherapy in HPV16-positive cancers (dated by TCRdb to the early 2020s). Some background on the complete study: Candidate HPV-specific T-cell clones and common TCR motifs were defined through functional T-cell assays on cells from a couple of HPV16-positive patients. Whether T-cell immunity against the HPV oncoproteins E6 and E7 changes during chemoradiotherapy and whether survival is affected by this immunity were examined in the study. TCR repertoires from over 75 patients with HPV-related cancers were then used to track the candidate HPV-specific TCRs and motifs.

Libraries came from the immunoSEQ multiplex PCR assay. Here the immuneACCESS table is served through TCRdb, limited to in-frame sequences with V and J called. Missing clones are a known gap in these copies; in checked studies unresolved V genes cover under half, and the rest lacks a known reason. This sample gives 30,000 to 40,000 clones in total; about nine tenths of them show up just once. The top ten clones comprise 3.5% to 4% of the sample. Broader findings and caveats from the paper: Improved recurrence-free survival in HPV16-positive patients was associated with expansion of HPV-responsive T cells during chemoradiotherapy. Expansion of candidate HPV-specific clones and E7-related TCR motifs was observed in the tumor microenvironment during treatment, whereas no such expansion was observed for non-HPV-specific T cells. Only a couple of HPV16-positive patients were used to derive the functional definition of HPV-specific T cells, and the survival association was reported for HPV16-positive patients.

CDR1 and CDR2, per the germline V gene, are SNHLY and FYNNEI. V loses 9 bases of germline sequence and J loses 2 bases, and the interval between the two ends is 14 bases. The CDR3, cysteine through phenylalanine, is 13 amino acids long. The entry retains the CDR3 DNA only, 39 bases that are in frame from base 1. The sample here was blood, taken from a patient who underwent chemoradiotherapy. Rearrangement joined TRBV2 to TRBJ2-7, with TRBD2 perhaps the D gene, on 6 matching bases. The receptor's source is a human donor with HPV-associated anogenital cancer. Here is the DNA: TGTGCCAGTATAAAGGGACTCGCCTACGAGCAGTACTTC. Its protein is CASIKGLAYEQYF.